This entry is about one TCR beta chain. Ten or more counts support this clonotype. Its antigen is not yet known. Base qualities are not recorded, but no much larger clone differs from it by a single base. The germline V gene (reference sequence) yields LGHDT for CDR1 and YNNKEL for CDR2. The CDR3 covers 13 residues, taking in both the cysteine and the phenylalanine. The read is trimmed to its CDR3 DNA, 39 bases read in frame from base 1. The V end gives up 4 bases and the J end 3 bases, leaving 3 bases in the junction not matched to a gene. The sample belongs to a study of breast tumors, draining lymph nodes, adjacent tissues (dated by TCRdb to 2015 to 2016). Concerning the study at large: The study compared TCR beta repertoires across tumor, adjacent nontumor tissue and axillary lymph nodes from breast cancer patients. The study was designed to assess the relationships and possible T-cell exchange between tumor, surrounding tissue and draining lymph node repertoires in human breast cancer. Beyond this particular receptor, the publication reports: The data were considered consistent with the idea that most tumor T cells come from the lymph node and then expand in tumor tissue. The study presented the conclusion that tumor T cells originate in lymph nodes as consistent with a hypothesis, not as something directly demonstrated. The similarity between tumor and nontumor tissue repertoires was significantly greater in luminal-like breast cancer than in basal-like breast cancer. T-cell repertoire diversity in tumors was found to be lower than in lymph nodes but higher than in nontumor tissue, and preferential V and J gene usage was observed.

The instrument given in TCRdb is Illumina HiSeq 2000. TCR beta chain libraries were generated by multiplex PCR amplification. High-throughput sequencing was used to analyze the amplified TCR beta chain products. The public reads were quality trimmed at Q25 with fastp and then assembled into clones with MiXCR by TCRdb, keeping productive beta chains. Rows with a matching CDR3 protein are joined into one entry that keeps the most common DNA and genes. Counted in this sample were fewer than 250,000 distinct CDR3 sequences; roughly 30% of them appeared once. The top ten clones comprise 1.4% of the sample. Lymph node samples came from the axillary draining lymph nodes of breast cancer patients.

The sequenced material came from axillary lymph node tissue. The sequence is built from TRBV3-1 and TRBJ2-7, with 7 bases in between that match TRBD1. This clonotype was sampled from a female donor with breast cancer. Some clones in this sample may be carry-over from other donors' samples. The CDR3 amino acid sequence is: CASSRGTDYEQYF. The bases are TGTGCCAGCAGCCGAGGGACAGACTACGAGCAGTACTTC.